The source of this T cell receptor beta chain is a study of TIL therapy for anti-PD-1-resistant metastatic lung cancer. At the level of the study: Tumors were harvested before any PD-1/PD-L1 blockade. A handful of tumors were EGFR-mutant and two were ALK-rearranged.

Notes on this clone: Its antigen is as yet unknown.

The libraries were made with immunoSEQ v3. The assay was immunoSEQ multiplex PCR, and TCRdb's table has in-frame clones only and misses some. This table holds roughly 60,000 clones, over 70% found once. Whole-study findings and limits: This highly selected cohort may not generalize to typical lung cancer patients.

The time point was: pre-treatment sample, taken before nivolumab and TIL therapy. Enrollment ran from October 2017 to early 2020. The germline gives CDR1 MDHEN, CDR2 SYDVKM. The germline V and J ends were trimmed by 8 bases and 7 bases, with 12 bases remaining between them. This CDR3 contains 13 residues. The TCR sequence derives from a person aged 25 to 85 with non-small cell lung cancer. The chain combines TRBV28 with TRBJ1-6; D uncertain. Sequenced here: blood, sampled at baseline. The CDR3 loop reads CASAWPQNSPLHF. The CDR3 DNA follows: TGTGCCAGCGCCTGGCCGCAGAATTCACCCCTCCACTTT.